Reported below is one TCR beta chain. Its antigen is still unknown. No much larger clonotype is one base removed from it; base qualities were not supplied. TCRbeta CDR3 regions were amplified from genomic DNA by means of the immunoSEQ Assay, a bias-controlled multiplex PCR. The original pipeline was this. Nucleated cell counts per sample were estimated from amplification of reference gene primers within the assay. To quantify the absolute abundance of each unique TCRbeta CDR3 rearrangement, sequence reads were collapsed and filtered. For each sample, productive Simpson clonality was calculated by taking the square root of Simpson's diversity index across productive rearrangements. In its TCRdb copy, this immuneACCESS table keeps in-frame sequences only and misses some clones. Where compared with another copy, unresolved V genes explain less than half of these, and the others have no known cause. V, J and clone size are taken as reported in that table, and D and trimming were inferred from the DNA itself. In this sample the table shows some 240,000 clones, 70% to 85% of which occur a single time. The ten largest clones take up roughly a tenth of the sample.

The collaborating institutions used their own protocols to collect whole blood in K2EDTA tubes. For TCRbeta analysis, collaborators shipped samples as frozen whole blood, isolated PBMCs, or DNA extracted from either of those sample types. The data originate from a study of blood T cell repertoires in COVID-19 (dated by TCRdb to the early 2020s). General notes on the study: Samples covering the acute and convalescent phases of COVID-19 were provided by collaborators in the United States, Italy and Spain. The material from the prospective study consisted of cDNA or gDNA derived from T cells, B-cell-depleted T cells, or PBMCs. Subjects who had been exposed to COVID-19, were actively infected with it, or had recovered from it provided the deeply sampled blood TCRbeta repertoires that made up the dataset. The repertoires were released in a freely available public database intended as a resource for research on the immune response to SARS-CoV-2. The samples were drawn from two sources: the first 160 participants of the ongoing ImmuneRACE study, and 1,000 to 1,500 subjects contributed by 6 global collaborators. Sample metadata almost always included a de-identified subject ID, COVID-19 status, age in years and sex. Where available, HLA class I and class II types were taken from metadata supplied by the sample provider and were not determined by assay-based typing. Summary of the overall study and its limitations: How much clinical and demographic metadata was included differed by source and by participant, and the metadata was provided uncurated.

This TCR came from an elderly woman with acute or convalescent COVID-19. Sequenced material: peripheral blood.

The CDR3 in this case is CASSLGTGNTDTQYF. The DNA sequence is as follows: TGCGCCAGCAGCTTGGGGACAGGCAACACAGATACGCAGTATTTT. The receptor chain draws on TRBV5-1 and TRBJ2-3; a stretch of 7 junction bases matches TRBD1. CDR1 SGHRS and CDR2 YFSETQ were looked up in the germline V gene. The CDR3 holds 15 amino acids from the cysteine to the phenylalanine. Solely the CDR3 DNA is kept, with 45 bases framed from the first base. Ends trimmed: V by 0 bases, J by 2 bases; bases unmatched to a gene: 3.